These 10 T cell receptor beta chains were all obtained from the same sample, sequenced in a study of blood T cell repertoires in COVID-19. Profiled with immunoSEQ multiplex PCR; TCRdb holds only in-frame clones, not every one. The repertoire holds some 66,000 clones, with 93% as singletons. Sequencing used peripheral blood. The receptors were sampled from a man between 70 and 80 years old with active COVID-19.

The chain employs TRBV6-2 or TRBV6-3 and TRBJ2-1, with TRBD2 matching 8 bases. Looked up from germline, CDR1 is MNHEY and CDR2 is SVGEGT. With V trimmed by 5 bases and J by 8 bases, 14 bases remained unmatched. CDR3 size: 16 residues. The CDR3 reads CASSIPAGVGLYEQFF. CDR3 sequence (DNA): TGTGCCAGCAGTATCCCAGCGGGGGTGGGTTTGTATGAGCAGTTCTTC.

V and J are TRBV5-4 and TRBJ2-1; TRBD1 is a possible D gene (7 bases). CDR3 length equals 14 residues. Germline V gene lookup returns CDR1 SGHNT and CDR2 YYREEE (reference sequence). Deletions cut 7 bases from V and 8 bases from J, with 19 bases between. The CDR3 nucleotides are TGTGCCAGCTCTGCAGGGGGGCCTAGGTATGAGCAGTTCTTC. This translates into CASSAGGPRYEQFF.

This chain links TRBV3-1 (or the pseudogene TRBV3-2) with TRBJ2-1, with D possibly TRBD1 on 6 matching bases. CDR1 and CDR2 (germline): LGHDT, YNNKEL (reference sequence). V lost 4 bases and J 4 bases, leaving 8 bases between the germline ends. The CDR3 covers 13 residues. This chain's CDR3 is CASSLGQYNEQFF. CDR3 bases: TGTGCCAGCAGCCTTGGACAGTACAATGAGCAGTTCTTC.

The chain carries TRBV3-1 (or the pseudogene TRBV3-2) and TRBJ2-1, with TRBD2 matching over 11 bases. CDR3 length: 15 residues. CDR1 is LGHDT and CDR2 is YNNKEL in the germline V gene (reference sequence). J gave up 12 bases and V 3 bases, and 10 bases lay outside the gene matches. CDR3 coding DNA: TGTGCCAGCAGCCAGACTAGCGGGGACCGCCATGGGCAGTTCTTC. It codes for CASSQTSGDRHGQFF.

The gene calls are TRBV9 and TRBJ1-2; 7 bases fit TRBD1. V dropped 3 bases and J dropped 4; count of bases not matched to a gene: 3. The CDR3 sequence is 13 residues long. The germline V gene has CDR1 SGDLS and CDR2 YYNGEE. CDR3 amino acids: CASSARQGYGYTF. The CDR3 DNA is TGTGCCAGCAGCGCAAGACAGGGCTATGGCTACACCTTC. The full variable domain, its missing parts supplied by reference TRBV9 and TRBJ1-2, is DSGVTQTPKHLITATGQRVTLRCSPRSGDLSVYWYQQSLDQGLQFLIQYYNGEERAKGNILERFSAQQFPDLHSELNLSSLELGDSALYFCASSARQGYGYTFGSGTRLTVV.

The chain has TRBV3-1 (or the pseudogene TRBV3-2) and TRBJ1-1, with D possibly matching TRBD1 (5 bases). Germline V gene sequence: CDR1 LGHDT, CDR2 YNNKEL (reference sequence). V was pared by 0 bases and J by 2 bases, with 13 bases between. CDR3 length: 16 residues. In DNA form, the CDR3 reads TGTGCCAGCAGCCAAGATTGGCGACAGTTAAACACTGAAGCTTTCTTT. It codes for CASSQDWRQLNTEAFF.

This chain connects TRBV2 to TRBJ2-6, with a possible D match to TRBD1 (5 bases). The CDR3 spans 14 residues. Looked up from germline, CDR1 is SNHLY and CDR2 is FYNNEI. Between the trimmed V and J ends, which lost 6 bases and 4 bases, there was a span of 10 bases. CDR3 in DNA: TGTGCCAGCAGCCGACAGTGGGGGGCCAACGTCCTGACTTTC. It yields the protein CASSRQWGANVLTF.

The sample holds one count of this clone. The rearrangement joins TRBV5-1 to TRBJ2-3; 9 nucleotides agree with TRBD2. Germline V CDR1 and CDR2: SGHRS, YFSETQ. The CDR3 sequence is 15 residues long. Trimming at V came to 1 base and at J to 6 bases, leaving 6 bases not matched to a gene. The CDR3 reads CASSLSSSGVDTQYF. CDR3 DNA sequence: TGCGCCAGCAGCTTGAGCTCTAGCGGGGTGGATACGCAGTATTTT. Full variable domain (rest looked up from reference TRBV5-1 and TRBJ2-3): KAGVTQTPRYLIKTRGQQVTLSCSPISGHRSVSWYQQTPGQGLQFLFEYFSETQRNKGNFPGRFSGRQFSNSRSEMNVSTLELGDSALYLCASSLSSSGVDTQYFGPGTRLTVL.

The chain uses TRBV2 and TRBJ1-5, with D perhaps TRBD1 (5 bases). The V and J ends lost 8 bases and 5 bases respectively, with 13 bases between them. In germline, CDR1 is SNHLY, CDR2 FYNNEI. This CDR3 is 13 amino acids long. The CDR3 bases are TGTGCCAGCCAAAAGGGAGGGGATCAGCCCCAGCATTTT. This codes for CASQKGGDQPQHF.

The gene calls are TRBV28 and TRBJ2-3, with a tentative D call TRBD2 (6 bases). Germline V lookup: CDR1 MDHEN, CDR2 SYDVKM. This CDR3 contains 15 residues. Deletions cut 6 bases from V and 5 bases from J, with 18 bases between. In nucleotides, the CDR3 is TGTGCCAGCAGCCCCCCCGTCGACGGGGGAGATACGCAGTATTTT. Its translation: CASSPPVDGGDTQYF.